This record looks at one TCR beta chain sequence and its context. The data originate from a study of blood T cell repertoires in COVID-19. Whole-study context: The United States, Italy and Spain supplied acute and convalescent COVID-19 samples. Sample material is recorded as cDNA or gDNA derived from T cells, B-cell-depleted T cells, or PBMCs.

Trimming took 0 bases from V and 4 from J, leaving 10 bases between them. This CDR3 has 15 residues. The germline V gene has CDR1 SGHRS and CDR2 YFSETQ. Under the authors' procedure: Estimated nucleated cell counts came from reference gene primer amplification. The assay was immunoSEQ multiplex PCR, and TCRdb's table has in-frame clones only and misses some. The V and J calls and clone size are taken from that table; D and trimming were inferred from the DNA. The sample shows 110,000 or so clones, 70% to 90% of them seen only once. This chain joins TRBV5-1 and TRBJ1-4; D call uncertain. The TCR was taken from a man between 65 and 85 years old who had recovered from COVID-19. Sequenced input: peripheral blood. The CDR3 DNA reads as TGCGCCAGCAGCTTGGATCCGTATCGTAATGAAAAACTGTTTTTT. It is translated as CASSLDPYRNEKLFF.